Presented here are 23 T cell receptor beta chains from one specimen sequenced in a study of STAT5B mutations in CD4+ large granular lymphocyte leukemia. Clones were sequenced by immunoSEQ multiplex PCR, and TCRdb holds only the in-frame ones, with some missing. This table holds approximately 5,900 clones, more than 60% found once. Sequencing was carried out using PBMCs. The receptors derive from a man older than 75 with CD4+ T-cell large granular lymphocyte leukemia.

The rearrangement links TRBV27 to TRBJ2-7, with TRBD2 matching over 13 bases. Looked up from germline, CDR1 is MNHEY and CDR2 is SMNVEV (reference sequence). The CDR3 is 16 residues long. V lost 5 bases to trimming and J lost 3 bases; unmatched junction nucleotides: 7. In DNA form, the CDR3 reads TGTGCCAGCAGTCCGGGACTAGCGGGACTTTACTACGAGCAGTACTTC. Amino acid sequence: CASSPGLAGLYYEQYF.

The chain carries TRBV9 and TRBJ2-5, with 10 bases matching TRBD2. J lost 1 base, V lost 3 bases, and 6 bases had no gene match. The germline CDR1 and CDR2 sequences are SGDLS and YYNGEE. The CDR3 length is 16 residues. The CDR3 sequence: CASSATSGKIQETQYF. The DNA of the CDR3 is TGTGCCAGCAGCGCCACTAGCGGGAAGATCCAAGAGACCCAGTACTTC.

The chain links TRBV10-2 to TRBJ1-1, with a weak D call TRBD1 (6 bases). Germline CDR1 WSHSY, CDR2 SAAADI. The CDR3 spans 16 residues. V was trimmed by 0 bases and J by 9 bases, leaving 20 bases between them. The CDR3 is CASSESVVLTGPQAFF. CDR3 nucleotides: TGCGCCAGCAGTGAGTCGGTAGTCCTGACAGGACCTCAAGCTTTCTTT.

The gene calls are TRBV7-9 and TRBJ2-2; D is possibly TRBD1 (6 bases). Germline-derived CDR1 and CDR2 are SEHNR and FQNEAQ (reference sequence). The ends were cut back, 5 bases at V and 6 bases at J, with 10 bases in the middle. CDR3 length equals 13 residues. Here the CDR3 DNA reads TGTGCCAGCAGCCCCCCAGGGGCCGGGGAGCTGTTTTTT. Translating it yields CASSPPGAGELFF.

The chain's CDR3 is CASSEVVGSSYEQYF. The CDR3 DNA is TGTGCCAGCAGTGAAGTAGTGGGCAGCTCCTACGAGCAGTACTTC. This chain uses TRBV6-1 with TRBJ2-7; the D is unclear. The CDR3 runs 15 residues. The germline V gene has CDR1 MNHNS and CDR2 SASEGT. The V and J ends lost 1 base and 0 bases respectively, with 10 bases between them.

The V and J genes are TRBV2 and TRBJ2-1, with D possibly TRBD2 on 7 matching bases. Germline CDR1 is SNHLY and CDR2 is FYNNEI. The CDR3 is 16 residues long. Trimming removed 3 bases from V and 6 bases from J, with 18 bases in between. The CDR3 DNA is TGTGCCAGCAGTGATTTTATGGGGGGGCAATCCAATGAGCAGTTCTTC. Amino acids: CASSDFMGGQSNEQFF.

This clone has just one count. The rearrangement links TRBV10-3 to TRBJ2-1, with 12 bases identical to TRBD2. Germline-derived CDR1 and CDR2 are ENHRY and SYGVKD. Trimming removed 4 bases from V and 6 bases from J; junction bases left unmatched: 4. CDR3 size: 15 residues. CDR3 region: CAISVLAGGSNEQFF. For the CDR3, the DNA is TGTGCCATCAGTGTACTAGCGGGGGGAAGCAATGAGCAGTTCTTC.

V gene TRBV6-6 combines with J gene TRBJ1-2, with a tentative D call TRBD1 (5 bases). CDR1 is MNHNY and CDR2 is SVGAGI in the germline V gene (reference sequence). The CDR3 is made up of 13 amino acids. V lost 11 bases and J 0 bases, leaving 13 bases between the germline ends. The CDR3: CALGAKPNYGYTF. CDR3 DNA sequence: TGTGCCCTCGGGGCTAAACCTAACTATGGCTACACCTTC.

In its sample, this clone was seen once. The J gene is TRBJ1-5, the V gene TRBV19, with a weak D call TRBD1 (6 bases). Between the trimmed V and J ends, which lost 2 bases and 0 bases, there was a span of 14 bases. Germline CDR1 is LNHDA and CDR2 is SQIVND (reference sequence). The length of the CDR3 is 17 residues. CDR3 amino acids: CASSISDRAYSNQPQHF. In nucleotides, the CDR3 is TGTGCCAGTAGTATATCGGACAGAGCATATAGCAATCAGCCCCAGCATTTT.

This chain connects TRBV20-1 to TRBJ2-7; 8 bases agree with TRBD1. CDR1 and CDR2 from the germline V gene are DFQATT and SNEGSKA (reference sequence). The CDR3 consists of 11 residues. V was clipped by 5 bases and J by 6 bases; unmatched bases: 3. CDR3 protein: CSAEDRGEQYF. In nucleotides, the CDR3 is TGCAGTGCTGAAGACAGGGGCGAGCAGTACTTC.

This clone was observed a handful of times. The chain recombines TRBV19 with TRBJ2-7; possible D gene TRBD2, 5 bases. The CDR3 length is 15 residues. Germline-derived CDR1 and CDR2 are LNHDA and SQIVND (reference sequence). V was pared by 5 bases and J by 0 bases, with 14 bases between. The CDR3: CASSPLAGGSYEQYF. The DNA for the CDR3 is TGTGCCAGTAGTCCCTTGGCGGGTGGCTCCTACGAGCAGTACTTC.

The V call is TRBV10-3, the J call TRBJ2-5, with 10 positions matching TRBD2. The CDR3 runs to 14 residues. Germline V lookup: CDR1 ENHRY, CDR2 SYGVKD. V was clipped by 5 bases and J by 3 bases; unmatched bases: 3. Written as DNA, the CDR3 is TGTGCCATCAGTTGGGGGACTAGCGAAGAGACCCAGTACTTC. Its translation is CAISWGTSEETQYF.

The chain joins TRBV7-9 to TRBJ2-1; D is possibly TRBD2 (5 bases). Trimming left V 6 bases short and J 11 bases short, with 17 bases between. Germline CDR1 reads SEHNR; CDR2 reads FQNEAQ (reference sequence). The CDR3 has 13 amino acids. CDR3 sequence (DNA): TGTGCCAGCAGAGGACTCCCGTCAAATAAGCAGTTCTTC. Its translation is CASRGLPSNKQFF.

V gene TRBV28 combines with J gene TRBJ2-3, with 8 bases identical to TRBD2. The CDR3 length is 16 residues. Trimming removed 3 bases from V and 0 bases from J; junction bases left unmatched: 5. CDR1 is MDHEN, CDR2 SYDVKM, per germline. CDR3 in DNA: TGTGCCAGCAGTTTGTTGACTAGCGTAAGCACAGATACGCAGTATTTT. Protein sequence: CASSLLTSVSTDTQYF.

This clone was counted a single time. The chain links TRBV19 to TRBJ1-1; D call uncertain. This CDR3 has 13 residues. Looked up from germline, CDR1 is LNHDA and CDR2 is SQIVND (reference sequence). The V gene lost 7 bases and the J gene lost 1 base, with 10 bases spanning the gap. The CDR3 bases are TGTGCCAGTACTTTACTTGAGAACACTGAAGCTTTCTTT. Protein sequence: CASTLLENTEAFF.

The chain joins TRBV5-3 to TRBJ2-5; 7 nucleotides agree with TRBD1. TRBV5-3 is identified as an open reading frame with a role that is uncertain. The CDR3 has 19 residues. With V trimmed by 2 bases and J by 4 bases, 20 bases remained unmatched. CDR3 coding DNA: TGTGCCAGAAGCTTCGCGGTTTTCGATACAAGGGGGCGCAGAGAGACCCAGTACTTC. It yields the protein CARSFAVFDTRGRRETQYF.

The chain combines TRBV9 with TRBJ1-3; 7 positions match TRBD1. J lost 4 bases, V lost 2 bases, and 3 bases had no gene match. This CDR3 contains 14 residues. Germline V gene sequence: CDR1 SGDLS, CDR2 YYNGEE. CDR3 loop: CASSVRQGGNTIYF. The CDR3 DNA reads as TGTGCCAGCAGCGTGCGACAGGGAGGAAACACCATATATTTT.

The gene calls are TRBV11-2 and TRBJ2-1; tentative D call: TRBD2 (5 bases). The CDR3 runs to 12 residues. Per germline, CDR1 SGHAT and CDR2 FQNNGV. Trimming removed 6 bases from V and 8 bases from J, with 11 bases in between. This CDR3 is CASRMAEDEQFF. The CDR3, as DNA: TGTGCCAGCAGAATGGCGGAGGATGAGCAGTTCTTC.

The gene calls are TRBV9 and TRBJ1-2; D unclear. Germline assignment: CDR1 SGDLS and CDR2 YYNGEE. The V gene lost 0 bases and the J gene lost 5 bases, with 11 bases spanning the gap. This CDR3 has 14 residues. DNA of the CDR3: TGTGCCAGCAGCGTAGGGTACCAGGTGTATGGCTACACCTTC. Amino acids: CASSVGYQVYGYTF.

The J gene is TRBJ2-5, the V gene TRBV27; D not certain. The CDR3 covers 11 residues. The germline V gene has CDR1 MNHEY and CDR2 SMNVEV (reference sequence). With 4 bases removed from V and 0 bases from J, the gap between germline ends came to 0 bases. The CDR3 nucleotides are TGTGCCAGCAGTTACCAAGAGACCCAGTACTTC. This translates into CASSYQETQYF.

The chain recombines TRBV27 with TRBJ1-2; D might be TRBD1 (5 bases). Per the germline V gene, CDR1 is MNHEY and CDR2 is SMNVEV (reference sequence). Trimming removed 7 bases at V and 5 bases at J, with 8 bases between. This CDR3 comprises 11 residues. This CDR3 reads CASMGGYGYTF. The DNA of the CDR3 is TGTGCCAGCATGGGGGGGTATGGCTACACCTTC.

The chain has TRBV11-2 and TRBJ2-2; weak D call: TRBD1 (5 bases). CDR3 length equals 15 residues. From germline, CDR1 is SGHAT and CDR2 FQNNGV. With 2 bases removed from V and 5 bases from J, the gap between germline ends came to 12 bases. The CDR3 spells CASSLRVTGTGELFF. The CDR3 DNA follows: TGTGCCAGCAGCTTACGGGTAACAGGTACCGGGGAGCTGTTTTTT. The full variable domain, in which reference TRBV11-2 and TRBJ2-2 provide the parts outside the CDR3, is EAGVAQSPRYKIIEKRQSVAFWCNPISGHATLYWYQQILGQGPKLLIQFQNNGVVDDSQLPKDRFSAERLKGVDSTLKIQPAKLEDSAVYLCASSLRVTGTGELFFGEGSRLTVL.

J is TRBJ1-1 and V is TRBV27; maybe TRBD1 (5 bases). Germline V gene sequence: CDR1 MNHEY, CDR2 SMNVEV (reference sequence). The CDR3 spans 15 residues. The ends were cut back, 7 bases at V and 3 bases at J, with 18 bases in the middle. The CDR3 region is CASNHLAGDYTEAFF. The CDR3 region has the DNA TGTGCCAGCAACCACCTAGCCGGGGACTACACTGAAGCTTTCTTT.